Presented here are 19 T cell receptor beta chains from one specimen sequenced in a study of tumor-infiltrating lymphocytes in primary liver carcinoma. A constant-region primer primed TCR beta cDNA synthesis from 500 ng of total RNA. The TCR beta library was amplified through three nested multiplex PCR rounds in a modified ARM-PCR procedure. A C-beta reverse primer was combined with TRBV1-TRBV30 forward primers in the first two PCR rounds, and each round had 10 cycles. MiXCR, run by TCRdb on the multiplex PCR reads, gives a single entry per CDR3 protein. Found here are about 84,000 distinct CDR3 sequences, over 60% of them singletons; the top ten hold roughly 21%. From unsorted bulk tissue weighing about 20-32 mg, DNA and RNA were co-extracted. Sample: liver tumor tissue from sampling region 1. Subset in this sample: tumor region T1, superior pole. These receptors all come from a man between 35 and 55 years old with primary liver carcinoma and hepatitis B virus infection.

The chain uses TRBV29-1 and TRBJ2-2; D is perhaps TRBD1 (6 bases). The CDR3 runs to 14 residues. The V gene's germline CDR1 is SQVTM and CDR2 ANQGSEA. V lost 7 bases and J lost 10, with 22 bases in between. CDR3: CSARQETNTEELFF. The CDR3 region has the DNA TGCAGCGCTAGACAGGAGACGAACACTGAGGAGCTGTTTTTT.

This clonotype is medium-sized in the sample. The rearrangement joins TRBV11-2 to TRBJ2-7; 7 nucleotides align to TRBD1. Germline-derived CDR1 and CDR2 are SGHAT and FQNNGV. The length of the CDR3 is 14 residues. Trimming at V came to 5 bases and at J to 2 bases, leaving 6 bases not matched to a gene. The CDR3 DNA sequence: TGTGCCAGCAGCCGTCGGGACAGTACCTACGAGCAGTACTTC. Translation gives CASSRRDSTYEQYF.

The chain carries TRBV28 and TRBJ1-5; D might be TRBD1 (5 bases). The CDR3 runs to 16 residues. The V gene lost 5 bases and the J gene lost 1 base, with 15 bases spanning the gap. The V gene's germline CDR1 is MDHEN and CDR2 SYDVKM. The CDR3, as DNA: TGTGCCAGCAGTCAGGGCAGGGTGGGGAGCAATCAGCCCCAGCATTTT. It codes for CASSQGRVGSNQPQHF.

This clonotype was detected once. Lacking the conserved final phenylalanine or tryptophan, this CDR3 likely reflects a read error. Because the CDR3's place on the DNA is in doubt, the DNA is left out and the CDR3 is given as listed by TCRdb. The chain joins TRBV10-3 to TRBJ2-7; the table's D call, TRBD2, has no DNA check behind it. Germline V gene sequence: CDR1 ENHRY, CDR2 SYGVKD. The CDR3 extends over 14 residues, inclusive of both ends. CDR3 in amino acids: CATSTSVGLDEEYC.

The rearrangement joins TRBV28 to TRBJ2-5, with D perhaps TRBD2 (5 bases). This CDR3 spans 14 amino acids. V lost 10 bases to trimming and J lost 5 bases, with 20 bases between them. Looked up from germline, CDR1 is MDHEN and CDR2 is SYDVKM. CDR3 nucleotides: TGTGCCAACACCGACCGGGATCCAGACGAGACCCAGTACTTC. This translates into CANTDRDPDETQYF.

On this clonotype itself: The germline gene is not matched at one end of the junction; a read error may be the cause. The chain couples TRBV9 to TRBJ2-6, with D possibly matching TRBD1 (5 bases). The CDR3 length is 15 residues. Germline V gives CDR1 SGDLS, CDR2 YYNGEE. CDR3 DNA: TGTGCCAGCAGCTACACAGGCGCTGGGACCAACGTCCTGACTTTC. Encoded protein: CASSYTGAGTNVLTF.

This clonotype came up once. The V call is TRBV6-1, the J call TRBJ2-7; D possibly matches TRBD1 or TRBD2 (5 bases each). Deletions cut 2 bases from V and 8 bases from J, with 19 bases between. This CDR3 comprises 15 residues. CDR1 is MNHNS and CDR2 is SASEGT in the germline V gene. The CDR3 region is CASSEPGRRFNKQYF. The CDR3 DNA reads TGTGCCAGCAGTGAACCGGGACGCAGGTTCAACAAGCAGTACTTC.

Of note for this clonotype: The junction shows a germline mismatch at one end, possibly a read error. The chain joins TRBV12-3 or TRBV12-4 to TRBJ1-5; 8 bases align to TRBD1. The CDR3 loop spans 15 amino acids. The CDR3 here is CTSSSSQGGNQPQHF. The CDR3 DNA is TGTACCAGCAGCTCCTCACAGGGGGGTAATCAGCCCCAGCATTTT.

In its sample, this clonotype was seen once. The junction does not match germline at one end; this may be a read error. The V and J genes are TRBV28 and TRBJ2-1; no reliable D call. The germline CDR1 and CDR2 sequences are MDHEN and SYDVKM. CDR3 length: 15 residues. Written as DNA, the CDR3 is TGTGCCAGCAGGTTAGTGGGCGGATCCTATAATGAGCACTTCTTC. Amino acids: CASRLVGGSYNEHFF.

This clonotype was seen at least ten times. V usage is TRBV4-1 and J usage is TRBJ1-2; D unresolved. Germline CDR1 reads MGHRA; CDR2 reads YSYEKL. Trimming cost V 0 bases and J 7 bases, with 9 bases left between them. The CDR3 spans 13 residues. CDR3 nucleotides: TGCGCCAGCAGCCAAGATGTGGGCTCTGGCTACACCTTC. It translates to CASSQDVGSGYTF.

In this sample, this clonotype turned up once. A junction end diverges from the germline sequence, so it may reflect a read error. V usage is TRBV6-6 and J usage is TRBJ2-7; 10 nucleotides align to TRBD2. In germline, CDR1 is MNHNY, CDR2 SVGAGI (reference sequence). CDR3 length: 17 residues. Here the CDR3 reads CVSSSSGLARGPGEQYF. The CDR3 region has the DNA TGTGTCAGCAGTTCATCGGGACTAGCGAGAGGGCCGGGCGAGCAGTACTTC.

For this clonotype: This sequence may be a read error, since a much larger clone differs from it by one base. The J gene is TRBJ2-3, the V gene TRBV7-3, with TRBD2 matching 8 bases. V was pared by 5 bases and J by 2 bases, with 6 bases of the junction left unmatched. The CDR3 has 15 amino acids. Germline values: CDR1 SGHTA, CDR2 FQGTGA. In DNA form, the CDR3 reads TGTGCCAGCAGCCCTAGTAGCGGGAACACAGATACGCAGTATTTT. It translates to CASSPSSGNTDTQYF.

Comments on this clonotype: A much larger clone is a single base away; this may be a read error. The rearrangement joins TRBV30 to TRBJ1-2; 7 nucleotides match TRBD1. Trimming at V came to 2 bases and at J to 8 bases, leaving 8 bases not matched to a gene. CDR3 length: 13 amino acids. In germline, CDR1 is GTSNPN, CDR2 SVGIG (reference sequence). The CDR3 sequence is CAWSITGVWGYTF. Written as DNA, the CDR3 is TGTGCCTGGAGTATTACAGGGGTATGGGGCTACACCTTC. The full variable domain, with the rest looked up from reference TRBV30 and TRBJ1-2, is SQTIHQWPATLVQPVGSPLSLECTVEGTSNPNLYWYRQAAGRGLQLLFYSVGIGQISSEVPQNLSASRPQDRQFILSSKKLLLSDSGFYLCAWSITGVWGYTFGSGTRLTVV.

The chain links TRBV6-1 to TRBJ2-3, with D tentatively TRBD1 or TRBD2 (5 bases each). This CDR3 contains 15 residues. Between the trimmed V and J ends, which lost 3 bases and 8 bases, there was a span of 18 bases. Germline V gives CDR1 MNHNS, CDR2 SASEGT. The CDR3 nucleotides read TGTGCCAGCAGTGACAGGGTGTGGGGTGCGGGTACGCAGTATTTT. Its protein is CASSDRVWGAGTQYF.

As for this clonotype: The missing conserved phenylalanine or tryptophan at the end of this CDR3 makes a read error likely. Because the CDR3's place on the DNA is in doubt, the DNA is left out and the CDR3 is given as listed by TCRdb. The chain is built from TRBV4-1 and TRBJ1-6. The CDR3 region is 15 residues in length, termini included. In germline, CDR1 is MGHRA, CDR2 YSYEKL. CDR3 region: CASSLVSLGNSPLYL.

Notes on this clonotype: The conserved phenylalanine or tryptophan normally closing the CDR3 is absent here, so this likely arose from a read error. The genes are TRBV11-2 and TRBJ2-1, with D maybe TRBD2 (6 bases). CDR1 and CDR2 (germline): SGHAT, FQNNGV. The CDR3 sequence is 18 residues long. CDR3 coding DNA: TGCGCCAGCGGCTTTGACCCTAGGAGGACCGGGAGTTACAATGAGCAGTTCCTC. Encoded protein: CASGFDPRRTGSYNEQFL.

This sequence joins TRBV4-2 and TRBJ2-1; D may be TRBD2 (6 bases). The CDR3 sequence is 16 residues long. V was pared by 3 bases and J by 3 bases, with 15 bases between. Germline V gives CDR1 LGHNA, CDR2 YNFKEQ. CDR3 nucleotide sequence: TGTGCCAGCAGCCAGGCGGGGACTGGCCTCTACAATGAGCAGTTCTTC. As protein: CASSQAGTGLYNEQFF.

Of note for this clonotype: The conserved phenylalanine or tryptophan is not found at the CDR3 terminus, so this likely reflects a read error. This sequence joins TRBV4-1 and TRBJ2-5, with D tentatively TRBD2 (7 bases). From germline, CDR1 is MGHRA and CDR2 YSYEKL. The CDR3 is made up of 16 amino acids. V was pared by 0 bases and J by 4 bases, with 15 bases between. Here the CDR3 DNA reads TGCGCCAGCAGCCAAGATCGAGTGGGAGGGGGAGAGACCCAGTACATC. It is translated as CASSQDRVGGGETQYI.

A note on this clonotype: The junction differs from germline at one of its ends, possibly a read error. This chain links TRBV4-1 with TRBJ1-2; D unclear. The germline V gene encodes CDR1 MGHRA and CDR2 YSYEKL. This CDR3 contains 14 residues. Written as DNA, the CDR3 is TGCGTCAGCAGCCATACTACGGGTTCCTATGGCTATACCTTC. It codes for CVSSHTTGSYGYTF.